This T cell receptor beta chain was observed in a study of blood T cells in healthy people across ages. Findings and caveats of the study: A conclusive naive versus antigen-experienced comparison was prevented by the unsorted PBMCs.

As concerns this clonotype: Its antigen remains unknown.

Trimming shortened V by 6 bases and J by 3 bases, and 17 bases separated the two germline ends. Germline V lookup: CDR1 MRHNA, CDR2 SNTAGT. This CDR3 spans 15 amino acids. Primed by a sample-barcoded 5' primer and a J-beta primer mix, a second PCR proceeded for about 7 to 12 cycles. MiXCR was run by TCRdb on the 5' RACE reads, yielding one entry per CDR3 protein. This sample has 850,000 to 1,100,000 distinct CDR3 sequences, with around two fifths found just once. This sequence was found in a man aged 18 to 29 in good health. This chain uses TRBV6-4 with TRBJ1-1; D is uncertain. The specimen sequenced was blood. The CDR3 DNA sequence: TGTGCCAGCAGCTCGAGGGCCGATTGGGACACTGAAGCTTTCTTT. Protein sequence: CASSSRADWDTEAFF.